This T cell receptor (beta chain) was obtained from a study of a mutant IDH1 vaccine in newly diagnosed glioma (dated by TCRdb to about 2021). Some background on the complete study: Patients were given eight vaccinations, in weeks 1, 3, 5, 7, 11, 15, 19 and 23, which matched visits V03 through V10. Vaccination was initiated 4-6 weeks after radiotherapy alone, or concurrently with temozolomide cycles in the chemotherapy-containing groups. Of the approximately 30 treated patients, approximately 62% were male and approximately 38% were female, and a mean age of roughly 41 years was recorded. Prior to enrollment, patients had been given standard therapy consisting of radiotherapy alone, temozolomide alone, or radiochemotherapy with temozolomide, with the combination given to most patients. Peripheral blood was collected at six visits: V03 (baseline), V05, V07, V10, V12 and V13. Longitudinal TCRB deep sequencing was performed for 25 to 30 treated patients wherever samples were available for exploratory analyses.

Paper-wide results and their limitations: The authors stated that sample limitations prevented analyses of patient blood samples from being reproduced. Across multiple MHC alleles, vaccine-induced immune responses were seen in around 94% of patients. Pseudoprogression seemed to be unrelated to changes in the top peripheral T cell clonotypes found by TCRB sequencing. Availability determined which PBMC samples were chosen for TCRB deep sequencing.

The time point label corresponds to: week 11, during vaccination. Every vaccine dose consisted of 300 ug of a 20-mer mutant IDH1 peptide in Montanide, administered subcutaneously together with topical imiquimod. Newly diagnosed WHO grade 3 or 4 IDH1-mutant astrocytomas showing loss of nuclear ATRX were present in the donors. The samples were drawn from NOA16, a multicentre, single-arm, open-label phase I trial in Germany that tested a mutant IDH1 peptide vaccine in humans for the first time. Genomic DNA for TCRB sequencing was isolated from EDTA blood with the DNeasy Blood and Tissue Kit. Points on this clone: This clone's antigen is unknown. The sample holds no much larger clone one base away, and base qualities are not on file.

Taken from the germline V gene (reference sequence), the CDR1 and CDR2 loops are LNHNV and YYDKDF. There are 14 amino acids in the CDR3, from cysteine to phenylalanine inclusive. Of the read, only the CDR3 DNA is kept; its 42 bases are in frame from base 1. Germline trimming amounts to 0 bases on V and 10 bases on J, with 6 as the count of junction bases outside the gene matches. Library method: the immunoSEQ multiplex PCR assay. Rearranged TCR beta chain sequences were amplified using the hsTCRB Kit according to the manufacturer's protocol. Sequencing of TCRB libraries was carried out on an Illumina MiSeq. Regarding the original processing steps: The kit vendor's proprietary platform handled demultiplexing, trimming and gene mapping. Imported from immuneACCESS, the table was reduced by TCRdb to in-frame sequences with V and J called. These copies leave out some clones; in studies compared against another copy, an unresolved V gene accounts for under half, and the cause of the remainder is not known. V and J calls and clone size are copied from that table; D and trimming were computed from the DNA. The sample records under 150,000 clones, around 90% of which are singletons. Roughly 0.61% of the sample is taken by the ten largest.

This receptor chain uses TRBV15 and TRBJ2-1, and TRBD2 aligns with 7 junction nucleotides. This sample comprised PBMCs, obtained from a glioma patient whose treatment included an IDH1 peptide vaccine. This sequence was found in a woman aged 45-60 years with glioma. In nucleotides, the sequence is TGTGCCACCAGCAGAGATAGGACTAGGGACGAGCAGTTCTTC. It codes for CATSRDRTRDEQFF.